The 14 T cell receptor beta chains listed next were all sequenced from one sample in a study of blood T cell repertoires in COVID-19. Sequenced by immunoSEQ multiplex PCR; TCRdb stores in-frame clones only, minus some. Of tens of thousands of clones listed, about four fifths are singletons. Sequencing used peripheral blood. The receptors were gathered from a woman aged 70-85 years with acute or convalescent COVID-19.

The chain is built from TRBV4-1 and TRBJ1-1; 10 bases map to TRBD1. The germline V gene has CDR1 MGHRA and CDR2 YSYEKL. This CDR3 is built from 15 residues. The trim removed 3 bases at V and 6 bases at J, leaving 7 bases unmatched. CDR3 protein: CASSQTGGAKAEAFF. CDR3 coding DNA: TGCGCCAGCAGCCAGACAGGGGGCGCAAAGGCTGAAGCTTTCTTT.

This chain uses TRBV2 with TRBJ2-2; TRBD1 matches at 7 bases. Germline CDR1 reads SNHLY; CDR2 reads FYNNEI. The CDR3 has 14 amino acids. The trim removed 8 bases at V and 1 base at J, leaving 4 bases unmatched. CDR3 loop: CASAQGLNTGELFF. DNA of the CDR3: TGTGCCAGCGCACAGGGGTTGAACACCGGGGAGCTGTTTTTT.

V usage is TRBV2 and J usage is TRBJ2-5, with TRBD1 as a possible D gene (5 bases). Trimming removed 2 bases at V and 1 base at J, with 11 bases between. The CDR3 is 15 amino acids. CDR1 is SNHLY and CDR2 is FYNNEI in the germline V gene. The CDR3 DNA follows: TGTGCCAGCAGTGAAAGGGCAGGGCTCCAAGAGACCCAGTACTTC. Its translation: CASSERAGLQETQYF.

There are a few counts of this clone. This rearrangement joins TRBV2 to TRBJ2-5; maybe TRBD1 (6 bases). Trimming stripped 8 bases from V and 6 bases from J, with 16 bases between. The germline V gene has CDR1 SNHLY and CDR2 FYNNEI. The CDR3 loop spans 13 amino acids. The CDR3: CASGIGGVKTQYF. CDR3 sequence (DNA): TGTGCCAGCGGGATAGGGGGAGTGAAGACCCAGTACTTC. Full variable domain (outside the CDR3, taken from reference TRBV2 and TRBJ2-5): EPEVTQTPSHQVTQMGQEVILRCVPISNHLYFYWYRQILGQKVEFLVSFYNNEISEKSEIFDDQFSVERPDGSNFTLKIRSTKLEDSAMYFCASGIGGVKTQYFGPGTRLLVL.

The chain carries TRBV14 and TRBJ2-1; 7 bases are a match to TRBD2. Germline-derived CDR1 and CDR2 are SGHDN and FVKESK. V shed 7 bases and J 8 bases; nucleotides not matched to a gene: 5. This CDR3 region has 12 residues. CDR3 protein: CASKGSGYEQFF. The CDR3 bases are TGTGCCAGCAAGGGTAGCGGGTATGAGCAGTTCTTC. Full variable domain (rest looked up from reference TRBV14 and TRBJ2-1): EAGVTQFPSHSVIEKGQTVTLRCDPISGHDNLYWYRRVMGKEIKFLLHFVKESKQDESGMPNNRFLAERTGGTYSTLKVQPAELEDSGVYFCASKGSGYEQFFGPGTRLTVL.

This chain uses TRBV6-5 with TRBJ2-1; D is possibly TRBD2 (6 bases). The CDR3 has 14 residues. V lost 6 bases, J lost 7 bases, and 16 bases lay in between. Per germline, CDR1 MNHEY and CDR2 SVGAGI. The CDR3 loop is CASRSPGLGNEQFF. CDR3 coding DNA: TGTGCCAGCAGGAGCCCGGGACTTGGGAATGAGCAGTTCTTC.

The CDR3 DNA reads as TGCGCCAGCAGTGACCTGCCCGGGGTTGGCTACACCTTC. Translated, it gives CASSDLPGVGYTF. The V and J genes are TRBV10-1 and TRBJ1-2, with D uncertain. Trimming stripped 3 bases from V and 7 bases from J, with 12 bases between. Germline-derived CDR1 and CDR2 are WNHNN and SYGVQD (reference sequence). The CDR3 length is 13 residues.

This clone turned up a few times. V usage is TRBV5-6 and J usage is TRBJ2-4; 9 positions match TRBD1. The CDR3 length is 13 residues. V was pared by 3 bases and J by 5 bases, with 0 bases of the junction left unmatched. From germline, CDR1 is SGHDT and CDR2 YYEEEE. CDR3 region: CASSWTGENIQYF. The CDR3 nucleotides read TGTGCCAGCAGCTGGACAGGGGAAAACATTCAGTACTTC.

This chain joins TRBV28 and TRBJ2-7, with D maybe TRBD2 (5 bases). Germline V gene sequence: CDR1 MDHEN, CDR2 SYDVKM. V lost 5 bases and J lost 6, with 20 bases in between. CDR3 length: 15 amino acids. The CDR3 region has the DNA TGTGCCAGCAGTCTTAACTACCCGGGATTTGGCGAGCAGTACTTC. Translation gives CASSLNYPGFGEQYF.

V is TRBV11-3 and J is TRBJ2-1; D perhaps matches TRBD2 (5 bases). Germline V lookup: CDR1 SGHNT, CDR2 YENEEA. V lost 0 bases and J 9 bases, leaving 12 bases between the germline ends. The CDR3 is 14 residues long. The chain's CDR3 is CASSLEGEWGEQFF. CDR3 DNA: TGTGCCAGCAGCTTAGAGGGAGAGTGGGGTGAGCAGTTCTTC.

This chain links TRBV2 with TRBJ2-1, with 10 bases lining up with TRBD2. Per germline, CDR1 SNHLY and CDR2 FYNNEI. V lost 6 bases to trimming and J lost 4 bases; unmatched junction nucleotides: 3. This CDR3 region has 14 residues. Written as DNA, the CDR3 is TGTGCCAGCAGACCACTAGCGGGATACAATGAGCAGTTCTTC. Residues: CASRPLAGYNEQFF.

This sequence joins TRBV18 and TRBJ2-5, with TRBD2 matching over 8 bases. The J segment lost 2 bases and the V segment lost 1 base, leaving 15 bases of the junction unmatched. Germline CDR1 reads KGHSH; CDR2 reads LQKENI. The CDR3 runs 19 residues. The CDR3 loop reads CASSPLSSGRRRAQETQYF. CDR3 nucleotides: TGTGCCAGCTCACCACTTTCAAGCGGGAGAAGGAGGGCACAAGAGACCCAGTACTTC.

This clone was detected many times. This sequence joins TRBV9 and TRBJ2-7; tentatively, D is TRBD2 (5 bases). The germline gives CDR1 SGDLS, CDR2 YYNGEE. Trimming pared 5 bases from V and 1 base from J, leaving 10 bases between. The CDR3 consists of 13 residues. The CDR3 nucleotides read TGTGCCAGCAGTCGGGGTGGTTCCTACGAGCAGTACTTC. Encoded protein: CASSRGGSYEQYF.

The rearrangement joins TRBV12-5 to TRBJ2-1; 8 positions match TRBD2. This CDR3 is built from 16 residues. The junction had 6 bases not matched to a gene; V was cut back by 1 base and J by 4 bases. From germline, CDR1 is LGHNT and CDR2 FRNRAP. CDR3 region: CASGLGTLAVYNEQFF. In DNA form, the CDR3 reads TGTGCTAGTGGTTTGGGCACACTAGCGGTTTACAATGAGCAGTTCTTC.